The clone carrying this TCR beta chain occurred many times. This specimen belongs to a study of T cells in Graves' hyperthyroidism and ophthalmopathy. The CDR3 consists of 15 residues. CDR1 and CDR2 (germline): KGHSH, LQKENI. The ends were cut back, 2 bases at V and 0 bases at J, with 10 bases in the middle. Amplification yielded TCR beta CDR3 regions, with RNA transcripts as the source. First-round RT-PCR targeting the TCR CDR3 was performed with the HTBI primer set. TCRdb fed the multiplex PCR reads into MiXCR, producing one record per CDR3 protein. The table lists hundreds of thousands of distinct CDR3 sequences, around 22% of them singletons.

The specimen was blood. The receptor was isolated from a man under 40 with Graves' ophthalmopathy. The J gene is TRBJ1-1, the V gene TRBV18; D remains unclear. CDR3 nucleotide sequence: TGTGCCAGCTCACCAACCCCAGCAATGAACACTGAAGCTTTCTTT. Protein sequence: CASSPTPAMNTEAFF.